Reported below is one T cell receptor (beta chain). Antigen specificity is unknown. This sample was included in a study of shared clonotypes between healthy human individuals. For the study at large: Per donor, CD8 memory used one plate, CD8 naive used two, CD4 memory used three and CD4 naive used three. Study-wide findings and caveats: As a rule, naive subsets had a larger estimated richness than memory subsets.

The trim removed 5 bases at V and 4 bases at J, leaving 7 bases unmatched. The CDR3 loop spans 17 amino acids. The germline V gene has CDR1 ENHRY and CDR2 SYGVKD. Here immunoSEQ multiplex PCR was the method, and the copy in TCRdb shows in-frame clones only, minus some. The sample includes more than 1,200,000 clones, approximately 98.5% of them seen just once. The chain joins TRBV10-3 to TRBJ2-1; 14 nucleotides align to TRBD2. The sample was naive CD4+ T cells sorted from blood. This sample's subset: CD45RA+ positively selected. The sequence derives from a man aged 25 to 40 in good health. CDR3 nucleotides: TGTGCCATCAGTTCCGGGACTAGCGGGAGTCTTTACAATGAGCAGTTCTTC. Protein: CAISSGTSGSLYNEQFF.